The 16 T cell receptor beta chains below all came from one sample that was sequenced in a study of blood T cell repertoires in COVID-19. Only in-frame clones appear in the TCRdb table, and some are missing; sequencing was by immunoSEQ multiplex PCR. The profile shows 140,000 to 150,000 clones, about 86% of them singletons. The sample taken for sequencing was peripheral blood. Every receptor here comes from a human donor in a cohort sampled during active COVID-19.

This chain connects TRBV6-5 to TRBJ2-7; D gene uncertain. Germline CDR1 reads MNHEY; CDR2 reads SVGAGI. This CDR3 is built from 15 residues. Trimming cost V 0 bases and J 4 bases, with 13 bases left between them. CDR3 loop: CASSYSARPSYEQYF. CDR3 nucleotide sequence: TGTGCCAGCAGTTACTCGGCTAGGCCTTCATACGAGCAGTACTTC.

The table lists this clone with a count of one. This chain joins TRBV7-2 and TRBJ2-3; TRBD1 matches at 7 bases. The junction had 12 bases not matched to a gene; V was cut back by 1 base and J by 14 bases. Germline values: CDR1 SGHTA, CDR2 FQGNSA. The CDR3 spans 14 residues. The CDR3 region has the DNA TGTGCCAGCAGCTTAGAGGTTGGTCAGGGGGATACGTATTTT. Amino acid sequence: CASSLEVGQGDTYF.

This chain links TRBV28 with TRBJ1-5, with 8 nucleotides matching TRBD1. With 6 bases clipped from V and 4 bases from J, the junction kept 8 bases outside the gene matches. CDR3 length equals 15 residues. Germline CDR1 reads MDHEN; CDR2 reads SYDVKM. CDR3 bases: TGTGCCAGCAGAACGACAGGGGTGGGTAATCAGCCCCAGCATTTT. Translation: CASRTTGVGNQPQHF.

The rearrangement uses TRBV7-2 and TRBJ2-7; 10 nucleotides align to TRBD2. Losses at the gene ends were 4 bases for V and 6 bases for J; bases not matched to a gene: 3. The germline gives CDR1 SGHTA, CDR2 FQGNSA. The CDR3 contains 13 residues. This chain's CDR3 is CASSSEREGEQYF. In DNA, the CDR3 is TGTGCCAGCAGCTCCGAGCGGGAGGGCGAGCAGTACTTC. Variable domain in full (rest from reference TRBV7-2 and TRBJ2-7): GAGVSQSPSNKVTEKGKDVELRCDPISGHTALYWYRQSLGQGLEFLIYFQGNSAPDKSGLPSDRFSAERTGGSVSTLTIQRTQQEDSAVYLCASSSEREGEQYFGPGTRLTVT.

The chain joins TRBV28 to TRBJ2-7, with 8 bases identical to TRBD1. Losses at the gene ends were 6 bases for V and 3 bases for J; bases not matched to a gene: 10. CDR3 size: 15 residues. In germline, CDR1 is MDHEN, CDR2 SYDVKM. Here the CDR3 DNA reads TGTGCCAGCAGCCTGCAGGGGGCGCGAGACTACGAGCAGTACTTC. Amino acid sequence: CASSLQGARDYEQYF.

J is TRBJ2-3 and V is TRBV4-3; D unclear. V was pared by 0 bases and J by 6 bases, with 7 bases between. Germline CDR1 LGHNA, CDR2 YSLEER. The CDR3 runs to 13 residues. CDR3 DNA: TGCGCCAGCAGCCAAGATACGCAGGATACGCAGTATTTT. Residues: CASSQDTQDTQYF.

Regarding this clone: The same CDR3 arises from other DNA sequences in this sample as well. The gene calls are TRBV6-5 and TRBJ2-7; 7 nucleotides match TRBD1. Trimming took 6 bases from V and 0 from J; bases not matched to a gene: 5. Germline lookup yields CDR1 MNHEY and CDR2 SVGAGI. This CDR3 is 14 amino acids long. The CDR3, as DNA: TGTGCCAGCAGCCGGCGGACAGGCTCCTACGAGCAGTACTTC. This codes for CASSRRTGSYEQYF.

The V gene is TRBV15, the J gene TRBJ1-2; 11 positions agree with TRBD1. Unmatched junction bases numbered 3, after V lost 6 bases and J lost 3 bases. From germline, CDR1 is LNHNV and CDR2 YYDKDF (reference sequence). The CDR3 extends over 14 amino acids. The CDR3 spells CATSKGQGDYGYTF. For the CDR3, the DNA is TGTGCCACCAGTAAGGGACAGGGGGACTATGGCTACACCTTC.

The chain's CDR3 is CAKRQGGFYEQYF. Here the CDR3 DNA reads TGTGCCAAACGGCAGGGGGGCTTCTACGAGCAGTACTTC. The chain has TRBV19 and TRBJ2-7; the D gene is possibly TRBD1 (7 bases). The V gene's germline CDR1 is LNHDA and CDR2 SQIVND (reference sequence). This CDR3 spans 13 amino acids. V was cut by 10 bases and J by 3 bases, with 16 bases left in between.

The chain joins TRBV7-2 to TRBJ2-5, with TRBD1 identical over 8 bases. CDR1 is SGHTA and CDR2 is FQGNSA in the germline V gene. Germline trimming cut 4 bases from V and 7 bases from J; bases unmatched to any gene: 8. The CDR3 is made up of 14 amino acids. In nucleotides, the CDR3 is TGTGCCAGCAGCTCCGGACAGGGATTGGGGACCCAGTACTTC. Translation gives CASSSGQGLGTQYF.

The V call is TRBV7-9, the J call TRBJ2-5, with a weak D call TRBD1 (6 bases). The germline V gene has CDR1 SEHNR and CDR2 FQNEAQ (reference sequence). CDR3 length: 16 amino acids. Deletions cut 5 bases from V and 0 bases from J, with 16 bases between. This CDR3 is CASSIRTVGNQETQYF. CDR3 bases: TGTGCCAGCAGCATCAGGACAGTGGGGAACCAAGAGACCCAGTACTTC.

V is TRBV6-6 and J is TRBJ2-7; possibly TRBD2 for D (6 bases). V was shortened by 11 bases and J by 3 bases, with 17 bases between the two germline ends. Germline-derived CDR1 and CDR2 are MNHNY and SVGAGI (reference sequence). The CDR3 runs 13 residues. This CDR3 reads CASSSGPFYEQYF. In DNA form, the CDR3 reads TGTGCCTCGTCGAGCGGGCCTTTCTACGAGCAGTACTTC.

In the case of this clone: Other DNA sequences in the same sample also yield this CDR3. J is TRBJ2-7 and V is TRBV6-2 or TRBV6-3; possibly TRBD1 for D (5 bases). The CDR3 length is 13 residues. Germline CDR1 reads MNHEY; CDR2 reads SVGEGT. V shed 5 bases and J shed 2 bases, with 10 bases lying between them. Written as DNA, the CDR3 is TGTGCCAGCAGTAGAACAGGTACCTACGAGCAGTACTTC. It encodes CASSRTGTYEQYF.

The V call is TRBV19, the J call TRBJ1-2; 7 positions agree with TRBD1. With V trimmed by 5 bases and J by 4 bases, 7 bases remained unmatched. The CDR3 consists of 14 residues. The V gene's germline CDR1 is LNHDA and CDR2 SQIVND (reference sequence). DNA for the CDR3: TGTGCCAGTAGTTCCGGGACAGCTATCTATGGCTACACCTTC. Its translation: CASSSGTAIYGYTF.

The chain combines TRBV24-1 with TRBJ2-1, with TRBD2 matching over 7 bases. The CDR3 spans 17 residues. Trimming at V came to 5 bases and at J to 4 bases, leaving 13 bases not matched to a gene. Germline-derived CDR1 and CDR2 are KGHDR and SFDVKD. The CDR3, as DNA: TGTGCCACCAGTGCCCAAACTGGACTAGATCAGTACAATGAGCAGTTCTTC. Its protein is CATSAQTGLDQYNEQFF.

The V call is TRBV9, the J call TRBJ2-1; 9 positions match TRBD2. The junction had 9 bases not matched to a gene; V was cut back by 4 bases and J by 7 bases. The CDR3 consists of 15 residues. Germline V gene sequence: CDR1 SGDLS, CDR2 YYNGEE. The CDR3 DNA reads TGTGCCAGCAGCCCCCGAATAGCGGGAGTGAATGAGCAGTTCTTC. Its protein is CASSPRIAGVNEQFF. Full variable domain (outside the CDR3, taken from reference TRBV9 and TRBJ2-1): DSGVTQTPKHLITATGQRVTLRCSPRSGDLSVYWYQQSLDQGLQFLIQYYNGEERAKGNILERFSAQQFPDLHSELNLSSLELGDSALYFCASSPRIAGVNEQFFGPGTRLTVL.